This T cell receptor beta chain was identified during a study of T-cell reconstitution after alpha-beta-depleted transplantation in children. General study results and limits: It was surviving recipient T cells and thymic progenitors that gave some patients high TCRbeta diversity at day 60. It was newly produced T cells that mostly accounted for T-cell counts and diversity one year after transplant. Several hundred expanded graft clones reportedly were the source of alpha-beta T cells about two months after transplant.

Unique molecular identifiers featured in how the TCRbeta library was prepared. Each CDR3 protein gets one entry after TCRdb re-called the PCR reads with MiXCR. The sample lists 700,000 to 850,000 distinct CDR3 sequences; roughly 15% were seen once. On this clonotype itself: Its specificity is unknown.

Germline V gives CDR1 SGHAT, CDR2 FQDESV (reference sequence). The CDR3 is 19 amino acids. Trimming pared 5 bases from V and 3 bases from J, leaving 28 bases between. This chain joins TRBV11-1 and TRBJ1-1; maybe TRBD1 (5 bases). This clonotype originated in a male patient younger than 18 who had a stem cell transplant for acute lymphoblastic leukemia, so the T cells may come from the graft donor. The specimen was PBMCs, mostly from graft donor cells, collected 360 days after TCRalphabeta/CD19-depleted stem cell transplant. The DNA of the CDR3 is TGTGCCAGCAGCCGTAGAGGAAGACAGTTATGGACGGTGGACACTGAAGCTTTCTTT. This translates into CASSRRGRQLWTVDTEAFF.